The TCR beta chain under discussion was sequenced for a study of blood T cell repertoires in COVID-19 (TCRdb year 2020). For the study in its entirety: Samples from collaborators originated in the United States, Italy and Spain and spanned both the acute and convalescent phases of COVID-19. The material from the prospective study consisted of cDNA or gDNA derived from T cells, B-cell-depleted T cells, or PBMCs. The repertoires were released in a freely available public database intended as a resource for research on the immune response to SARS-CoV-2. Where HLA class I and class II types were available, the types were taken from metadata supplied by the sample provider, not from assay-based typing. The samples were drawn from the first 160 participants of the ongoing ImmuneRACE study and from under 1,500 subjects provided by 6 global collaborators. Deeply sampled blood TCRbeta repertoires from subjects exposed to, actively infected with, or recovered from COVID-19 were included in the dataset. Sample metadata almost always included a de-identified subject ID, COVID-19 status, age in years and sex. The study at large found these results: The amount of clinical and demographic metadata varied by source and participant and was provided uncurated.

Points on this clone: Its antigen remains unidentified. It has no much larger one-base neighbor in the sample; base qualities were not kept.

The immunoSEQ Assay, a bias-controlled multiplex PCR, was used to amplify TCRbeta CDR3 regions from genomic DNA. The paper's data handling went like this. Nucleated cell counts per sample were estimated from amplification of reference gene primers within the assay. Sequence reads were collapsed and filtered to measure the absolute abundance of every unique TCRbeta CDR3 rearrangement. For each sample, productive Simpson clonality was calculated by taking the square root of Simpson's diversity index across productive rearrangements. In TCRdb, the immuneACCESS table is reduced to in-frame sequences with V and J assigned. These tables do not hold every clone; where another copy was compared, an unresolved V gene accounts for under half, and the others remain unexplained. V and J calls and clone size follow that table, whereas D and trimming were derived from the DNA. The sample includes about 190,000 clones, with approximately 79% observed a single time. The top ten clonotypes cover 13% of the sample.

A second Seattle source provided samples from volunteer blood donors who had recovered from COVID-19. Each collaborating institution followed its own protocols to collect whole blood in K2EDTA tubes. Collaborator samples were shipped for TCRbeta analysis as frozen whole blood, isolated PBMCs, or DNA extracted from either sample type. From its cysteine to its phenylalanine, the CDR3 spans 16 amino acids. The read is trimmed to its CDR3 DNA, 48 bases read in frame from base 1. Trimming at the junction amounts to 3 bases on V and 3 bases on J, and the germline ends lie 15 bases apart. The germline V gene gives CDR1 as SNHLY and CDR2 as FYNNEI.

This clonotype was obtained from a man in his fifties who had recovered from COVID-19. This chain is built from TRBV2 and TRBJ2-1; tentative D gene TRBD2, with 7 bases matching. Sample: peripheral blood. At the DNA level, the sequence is TGTGCCAGCAGTGAGAGGGGGGGACGTATCTACAATGAGCAGTTCTTC. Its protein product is CASSERGGRIYNEQFF.